The entry below describes one T cell receptor beta chain. The antigen is undetermined. The CDR3 contains 16 residues. Germline assignment: CDR1 SGHTA and CDR2 FQGTGA. V was shortened by 2 bases and J by 2 bases, with 16 bases between the two germline ends. Memory CD4+ cells were the fraction left after CD45RA+ naive selection. The source of the sample is a study of shared clonotypes between healthy human individuals. Study details: For every donor, three CD4 naive, three CD4 memory, two CD8 naive and one CD8 memory plates were used.

Researchers ran the assay at a deep level. The assay was immunoSEQ multiplex PCR, and TCRdb's table has in-frame clones only and misses some. Of about 1.5 million clones listed, approximately 98% are singletons. Study-wide results and limits: Non-shared clonotypes showed lower generation probabilities than clonotypes common to all four donors.

The chain employs TRBV7-3 and TRBJ2-7, with D possibly being TRBD1 (6 bases). The TCR comes from a man aged 30-40 years in good health. Sequenced: naive CD4+ T cells sorted from blood. Specified subset: CD45RA+ positively selected. The CDR3 here is CASSLRRTVVAYEQYF. The CDR3 coding sequence is TGTGCCAGCAGCTTACGGAGGACAGTGGTGGCCTACGAGCAGTACTTC.